One TCR beta chain is described in this entry. Within the sample, other DNA sequences also encode this same CDR3. The sample comes from a study of blood T cell repertoires in COVID-19. About the research overall: Acute-phase and convalescent COVID-19 samples originated in the United States, Italy and Spain. In each case, the material was cDNA or gDNA derived from T cells, B-cell-depleted T cells, or PBMCs.

In the original analysis: Estimates of nucleated cell counts were drawn from the amplification of reference gene primers. Measured with immunoSEQ multiplex PCR; TCRdb has only the in-frame clones, and not every one. Clone size and the V and J calls come from that table; the DNA yielded D and trimming. Here the sample spans tens of thousands of clones, 80% to 85% being singletons. The length of the CDR3 is 14 residues. The germline V and J ends were trimmed by 0 bases and 0 bases, with 5 bases remaining between them. Germline CDR1 is MNHEY and CDR2 is SMNVEV (reference sequence). The sequenced sample was peripheral blood. This chain links TRBV27 with TRBJ1-2; no definite D call. The sequence was collected from a man in his forties or fifties with acute or convalescent COVID-19. CDR3 sequence reads: CASSLSRANYGYTF. Written as DNA, the CDR3 is TGTGCCAGCAGTTTATCGCGCGCTAACTATGGCTACACCTTC.